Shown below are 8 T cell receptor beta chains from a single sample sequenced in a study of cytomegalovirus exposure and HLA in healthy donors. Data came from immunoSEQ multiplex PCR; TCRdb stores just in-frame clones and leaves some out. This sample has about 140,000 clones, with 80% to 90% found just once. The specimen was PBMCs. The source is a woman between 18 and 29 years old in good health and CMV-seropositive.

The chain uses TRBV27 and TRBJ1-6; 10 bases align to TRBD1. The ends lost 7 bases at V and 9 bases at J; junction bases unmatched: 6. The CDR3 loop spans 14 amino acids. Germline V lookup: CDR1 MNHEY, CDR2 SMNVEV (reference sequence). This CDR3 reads CASTWDRGRSPLHF. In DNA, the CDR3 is TGTGCCAGCACTTGGGACAGGGGACGTTCACCCCTCCACTTT.

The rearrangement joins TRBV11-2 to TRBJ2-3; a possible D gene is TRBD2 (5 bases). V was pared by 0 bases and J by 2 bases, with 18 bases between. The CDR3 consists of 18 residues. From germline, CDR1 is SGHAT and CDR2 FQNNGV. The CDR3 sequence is CASSLDQPLAYNTDTQYF. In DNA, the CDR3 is TGTGCCAGCAGCTTAGATCAACCCCTAGCCTATAACACAGATACGCAGTATTTT.

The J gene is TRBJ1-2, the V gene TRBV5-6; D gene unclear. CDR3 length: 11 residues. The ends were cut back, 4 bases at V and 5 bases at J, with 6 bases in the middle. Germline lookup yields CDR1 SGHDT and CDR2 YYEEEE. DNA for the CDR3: TGTGCCAGCAGCCAACGGTATGGCTACACCTTC. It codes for CASSQRYGYTF.

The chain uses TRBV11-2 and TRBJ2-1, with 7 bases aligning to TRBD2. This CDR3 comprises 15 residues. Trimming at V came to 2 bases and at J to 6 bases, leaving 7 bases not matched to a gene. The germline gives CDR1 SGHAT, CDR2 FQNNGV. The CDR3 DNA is TGTGCCAGCAGCTTATCGGGACTACGGGGCAATGAGCAGTTCTTC. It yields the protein CASSLSGLRGNEQFF.

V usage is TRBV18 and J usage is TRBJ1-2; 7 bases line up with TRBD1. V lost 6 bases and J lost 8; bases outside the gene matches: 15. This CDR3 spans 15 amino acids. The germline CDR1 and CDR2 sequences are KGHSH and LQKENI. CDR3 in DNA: TGTGCCAGCTCTCCAACCGTAGACAGGGAAGGAGGCTACACCTTC. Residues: CASSPTVDREGGYTF.

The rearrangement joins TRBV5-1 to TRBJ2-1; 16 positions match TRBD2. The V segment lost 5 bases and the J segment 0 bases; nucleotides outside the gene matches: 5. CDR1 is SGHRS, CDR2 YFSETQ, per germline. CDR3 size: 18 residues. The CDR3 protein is CASRQGLAGGSSYNEQFF. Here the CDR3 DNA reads TGCGCCAGCAGACAGGGACTAGCGGGAGGGAGCTCCTACAATGAGCAGTTCTTC. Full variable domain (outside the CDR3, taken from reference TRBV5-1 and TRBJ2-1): KAGVTQTPRYLIKTRGQQVTLSCSPISGHRSVSWYQQTPGQGLQFLFEYFSETQRNKGNFPGRFSGRQFSNSRSEMNVSTLELGDSALYLCASRQGLAGGSSYNEQFFGPGTRLTVL.

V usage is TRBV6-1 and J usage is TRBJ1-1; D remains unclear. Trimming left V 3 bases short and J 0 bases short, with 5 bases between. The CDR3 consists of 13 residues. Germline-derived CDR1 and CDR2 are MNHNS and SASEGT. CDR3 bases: TGTGCCAGCAGTGACGTTTTGAACACTGAAGCTTTCTTT. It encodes CASSDVLNTEAFF.

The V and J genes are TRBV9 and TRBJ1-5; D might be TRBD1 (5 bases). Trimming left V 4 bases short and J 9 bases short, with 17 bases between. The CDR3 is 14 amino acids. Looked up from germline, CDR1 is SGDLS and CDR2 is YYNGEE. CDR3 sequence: CASSLEGATRPQHF. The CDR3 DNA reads TGTGCCAGCAGCCTCGAAGGGGCGACCAGGCCCCAGCATTTT.